Below, 20 T cell receptor beta chains from the same sample are listed, as sequenced in a study of T cell clonality in common variable immunodeficiency. Generated by immunoSEQ multiplex PCR, the TCRdb table keeps only in-frame clones and is missing some. Sampling found approximately 30,000 clones, none seen once. Sequencing was done on a sample of peripheral blood mononuclear cells. Source of these receptors: a person aged 18 to 70 in good health.

This clone has a handful of counts. The read ends 3 residues shy of where the CDR3 ends; the end is completed using the germline J gene. This chain uses TRBV18 with TRBJ1-2; a weak D match, TRBD1 (5 bases). Germline V gene lookup returns CDR1 KGHSH and CDR2 LQKENI. V was pared by 3 bases and J by 6 bases, with 23 bases between. The CDR3 spans 17 residues. The CDR3 bases that were read are TGTGCCAGCTCACCGCTAAGGGGAACAGGCCGTTGGGATGGC. Translation: CASSPLRGTGRWDG. The complete CDR3 reads CASSPLRGTGRWDGYTF.

This clone was seen ten or more times. The read gets to within 3 residues of the CDR3 end, and the germline J gene fills in the rest. V is TRBV14 and J is TRBJ2-1; D might be TRBD1 (5 bases). The CDR3 is made up of 15 amino acids. CDR1 and CDR2 from the germline V gene are SGHDN and FVKESK. With 2 bases removed from V and 6 bases from J, the gap between germline ends came to 14 bases. CDR3 sequence: CASSQFSGFSNEQFF. CDR3 DNA, as far as it was read: TGTGCCAGCAGCCAATTCTCAGGGTTTTCCAATGAG. The full variable domain, its missing parts supplied by reference TRBV14 and TRBJ2-1, is EAGVTQFPSHSVIEKGQTVTLRCDPISGHDNLYWYRRVMGKEIKFLLHFVKESKQDESGMPNNRFLAERTGGTYSTLKVQPAELEDSGVYFCASSQFSGFSNEQFFGPGTRLTVL.

This clone was counted ten times or more. Read data end 3 residues before the CDR3 end; the end is taken from the germline J gene. This chain uses TRBV20-1 with TRBJ2-7; 7 nucleotides match TRBD1. Germline assignment: CDR1 DFQATT and CDR2 SNEGSKA (reference sequence). The CDR3 is 14 amino acids. V lost 0 bases, J lost 6 bases, and 8 bases stayed unmatched. The CDR3 bases that were read are TGCAGTGCTAGAGACGCCGGGACAGTAGCCGAG. Protein sequence: CSARDAGTVAE. The whole CDR3 sequence reads CSARDAGTVAEQYF.

This clone was seen more than once but under ten times. The CDR3 is cut off 3 residues early in the read; its end comes from the germline J gene. V gene TRBV6-4 combines with J gene TRBJ2-7; 7 nucleotides agree with TRBD1. In germline, CDR1 is MRHNA, CDR2 SNTAGT. The length of the CDR3 is 16 residues. With V trimmed by 6 bases and J by 0 bases, 11 bases remained unmatched. This CDR3 is CASRGQNGTASYEQYF. The sequenced CDR3 bases are TGTGCCAGCAGGGGGCAGAACGGGACAGCCTCCTACGAG.

As concerns this clone: Read data end 3 residues before the CDR3 end; the end is taken from the germline J gene. This chain joins TRBV2 and TRBJ2-7, with D possibly TRBD1 on 6 matching bases. From germline, CDR1 is SNHLY and CDR2 FYNNEI. There are 13 residues in the CDR3. V was trimmed by 4 bases and J by 6 bases, leaving 13 bases between them. The sequenced part of the CDR3 DNA is TGTGCCAGCAGTGGATCCAACAGGGCCGAG. Protein: CASSGSNRAE. The complete CDR3 sequence is CASSGSNRAEQYF.

In this sample, this clone turned up many times. Sequencing ends 3 residues short of the CDR3 end; the germline J gene provides the rest. The chain uses TRBV30 and TRBJ2-1; 10 nucleotides align to TRBD2. CDR3 length equals 14 residues. Germline V gene lookup returns CDR1 GTSNPN and CDR2 SVGIG (reference sequence). The ends lost 1 base at V and 6 bases at J; junction bases unmatched: 3. CDR3 DNA (partial): TGTGCCTGGAGTGAGGCTAGCGGGAGCAATGAG. Amino acids: CAWSEASGSNE. The complete CDR3 sequence is CAWSEASGSNEQFF.

This clone has ten or more counts. From the germline J gene comes the end of the CDR3, since the read stops 3 residues before it. This chain connects TRBV19 to TRBJ1-5; weak D call: TRBD1 (6 bases). Germline lookup yields CDR1 LNHDA and CDR2 SQIVND (reference sequence). This CDR3 spans 13 amino acids. The V and J ends lost 8 bases and 5 bases respectively, with 13 bases between them. The covered CDR3 bases are TGTGCCAGTTCCGAGGCAGGGGATCAGCCC. As protein: CASSEAGDQP. The full CDR3 sequence reads CASSEAGDQPQHF. The whole variable domain, filled in from reference TRBV19 and TRBJ1-5, reads DGGITQSPKYLFRKEGQNVTLSCEQNLNHDAMYWYRQDPGQGLRLIYYSQIVNDFQKGDIAEGYSVSREKKESFPLTVTSAQKNPTAFYLCASSEAGDQPQHFGDGTRLSIL.

This clone was seen a few times. The sequence runs out 3 residues before the end of the CDR3; the remainder is reconstructed from the germline J gene. V usage is TRBV5-5 and J usage is TRBJ1-2; 8 bases align to TRBD1. Trimming removed 4 bases from V and 3 bases from J; junction bases left unmatched: 2. The CDR3 spans 13 residues. Germline-derived CDR1 and CDR2 are SGHKS and YYEKEE (reference sequence). The CDR3 loop reads CASSTTGDYGYTF. Incomplete CDR3 DNA: TGTGCCAGCAGCACGACAGGGGACTATGGC.

This clone was counted only a few times. The read terminates 3 residues ahead of where the CDR3 ends, so the germline J gene completes it. The chain combines TRBV30 with TRBJ2-7; maybe TRBD1 (5 bases). This CDR3 has 11 residues. Trimming took off 2 bases at V and 4 bases at J, with 6 bases between the two ends. CDR1 and CDR2 (germline): GTSNPN, SVGIG (reference sequence). CDR3 bases read: TGTGCCTGGAGTAGGGGATACGAG. Translating gives CAWSRGYE. The full CDR3 sequence reads CAWSRGYEQYF.

This clone has a count of ten or more. The read terminates 3 residues ahead of where the CDR3 ends, so the germline J gene completes it. J is TRBJ1-1 and V is TRBV19; TRBD1 might be the D (5 bases). The CDR3 runs to 14 residues. The V gene's germline CDR1 is LNHDA and CDR2 SQIVND (reference sequence). Trimming took off 6 bases at V and 4 bases at J, with 15 bases between the two ends. The CDR3: CASSKQGGVTEAFF. CDR3 DNA (partial): TGTGCCAGTAGCAAGCAGGGAGGGGTCACTGAA.

As regards this clone: The CDR3 is cut off 3 residues early in the read; its end comes from the germline J gene. The gene calls are TRBV5-1 and TRBJ1-5; D unclear. Trimming pared 4 bases from V and 1 base from J, leaving 18 bases between. The CDR3 is made up of 17 amino acids. Per the germline V gene, CDR1 is SGHRS and CDR2 is YFSETQ. The sequenced part of the CDR3 DNA is TGCGCCAGCAGCCCCTTCCCCAGCGGTCGAAGCAATCAGCCC. Translated: CASSPFPSGRSNQP. The complete CDR3 reads CASSPFPSGRSNQPQHF.

A few counts support this clone. The sequence runs out 3 residues before the end of the CDR3; the remainder is reconstructed from the germline J gene. The chain carries TRBV2 and TRBJ1-6; perhaps TRBD1 as D (6 bases). The V end was cut by 7 bases, the J end by 4 bases, with 14 bases between. There are 15 residues in the CDR3. The germline V gene encodes CDR1 SNHLY and CDR2 FYNNEI. The part of the CDR3 DNA that was read is TGTGCCAGCATGCGGACAGACGATTATAATTCACCC. Amino acids: CASMRTDDYNSP. The full CDR3 sequence reads CASMRTDDYNSPLHF. Complete variable domain (other parts from reference TRBV2 and TRBJ1-6): EPEVTQTPSHQVTQMGQEVILRCVPISNHLYFYWYRQILGQKVEFLVSFYNNEISEKSEIFDDQFSVERPDGSNFTLKIRSTKLEDSAMYFCASMRTDDYNSPLHFGNGTRLTVT.

This clone was recorded a few times. The read halts 3 residues ahead of the CDR3 end, with the missing end drawn from the germline J gene. V is TRBV2 and J is TRBJ2-4; 7 bases are shared with TRBD1. The CDR3 runs to 15 residues. Germline assignment: CDR1 SNHLY and CDR2 FYNNEI. The V and J ends lost 6 bases and 1 base, in that order; junction bases with no gene match: 6. The DNA read from the CDR3 is TGTGCCAGCAGCGACAGGGTTGTTGCCAAAAACATT. Its translation: CASSDRVVAKNI. In full, the CDR3 is CASSDRVVAKNIQYF.

This clone was counted ten times or more. The CDR3 extends 3 residues past the end of the read, so its final part is completed from the germline J gene. The chain is built from TRBV30 and TRBJ2-1; D is uncertain. V lost 2 bases, J lost 7 bases, and 6 bases lay in between. The CDR3 extends over 11 amino acids. Germline V gives CDR1 GTSNPN, CDR2 SVGIG (reference sequence). CDR3 DNA, as far as it was read: TGTGCCTGGAGTCCCTTGAATGAG. Residues: CAWSPLNE. The complete CDR3 protein is CAWSPLNEQFF.

This clone occurred many times. The sequenced fragment ends 3 residues before the CDR3 boundary, so the rest is inferred from the germline J gene. The gene calls are TRBV7-9 and TRBJ2-3; D gene unclear. This CDR3 contains 13 residues. CDR1 is SEHNR, CDR2 FQNEAQ, per germline (reference sequence). V was pared by 4 bases and J by 5 bases, with 10 bases between. The chain's CDR3 is CASSSVFLDTQYF. The DNA read from the CDR3 is TGTGCCAGCAGCTCCGTATTCTTAGATACG.

This clone was seen repeatedly, ten times or more. Read data end 3 residues before the CDR3 end; the end is taken from the germline J gene. This rearrangement joins TRBV20-1 to TRBJ2-3; D not certain. V was shortened by 6 bases and J by 2 bases, with 12 bases between the two germline ends. The CDR3 extends over 13 amino acids. Per germline, CDR1 DFQATT and CDR2 SNEGSKA (reference sequence). The part of the CDR3 DNA that was read is TGCAGTGCAGTCCGCATCTACACAGATACG. This sequence encodes CSAVRIYTDT. Given in full, the CDR3 is CSAVRIYTDTQYF.

The table lists this clone with many counts. Sequencing ends 3 residues short of the CDR3 end; the germline J gene provides the rest. This rearrangement joins TRBV5-1 to TRBJ2-4; perhaps TRBD2 as D (7 bases). The CDR3 runs 16 residues. CDR1 and CDR2 from the germline V gene are SGHRS and YFSETQ. V lost 5 bases, J lost 0 bases, and 15 bases lay in between. The CDR3 region is CASRTRGAGAKNIQYF. The CDR3 DNA, read in part, is TGCGCCAGCAGAACCCGGGGGGCCGGAGCCAAAAACATT.

This clone has at least ten counts. With the read ending 3 residues before the CDR3 end, the germline J gene is used to fill in that end. The genes are TRBV5-1 and TRBJ2-5; no clear D gene. The CDR3 loop spans 15 amino acids. Germline assignment: CDR1 SGHRS and CDR2 YFSETQ. V lost 0 bases and J lost 2, with 11 bases in between. CDR3 sequence reads: CASSLARIDQETQYF. The DNA read from the CDR3 is TGCGCCAGCAGCTTGGCCAGGATAGATCAAGAGACC.

This clone has only a few counts. The DNA ends 3 residues before the CDR3 does, and the rest of the CDR3 is filled in from the germline J gene. The chain combines TRBV13 with TRBJ2-3, with D possibly TRBD2 on 7 matching bases. CDR1 and CDR2 (germline): PRHDT, FYEKMQ (reference sequence). This CDR3 contains 15 residues. CDR3 sequence reads: CASSLGRGAQETQYF. The part of the CDR3 DNA that was read is TGTGCCAGCAGCTTAGGCCGGGGGGCCCAAGAGACG.

This clone was observed many times. The read ends 3 residues shy of where the CDR3 ends; the end is completed using the germline J gene. The chain employs TRBV7-2 and TRBJ2-1; 8 nucleotides match TRBD1. Germline assignment: CDR1 SGHTA and CDR2 FQGNSA. The CDR3 has 15 amino acids. The V segment lost 3 bases and the J segment 4 bases; nucleotides outside the gene matches: 5. The covered CDR3 bases are TGTGCCAGCAGCTTCTTCGGACAGGGTTACAATGAG. Translation: CASSFFGQGYNE. The full CDR3 is CASSFFGQGYNEQFF.